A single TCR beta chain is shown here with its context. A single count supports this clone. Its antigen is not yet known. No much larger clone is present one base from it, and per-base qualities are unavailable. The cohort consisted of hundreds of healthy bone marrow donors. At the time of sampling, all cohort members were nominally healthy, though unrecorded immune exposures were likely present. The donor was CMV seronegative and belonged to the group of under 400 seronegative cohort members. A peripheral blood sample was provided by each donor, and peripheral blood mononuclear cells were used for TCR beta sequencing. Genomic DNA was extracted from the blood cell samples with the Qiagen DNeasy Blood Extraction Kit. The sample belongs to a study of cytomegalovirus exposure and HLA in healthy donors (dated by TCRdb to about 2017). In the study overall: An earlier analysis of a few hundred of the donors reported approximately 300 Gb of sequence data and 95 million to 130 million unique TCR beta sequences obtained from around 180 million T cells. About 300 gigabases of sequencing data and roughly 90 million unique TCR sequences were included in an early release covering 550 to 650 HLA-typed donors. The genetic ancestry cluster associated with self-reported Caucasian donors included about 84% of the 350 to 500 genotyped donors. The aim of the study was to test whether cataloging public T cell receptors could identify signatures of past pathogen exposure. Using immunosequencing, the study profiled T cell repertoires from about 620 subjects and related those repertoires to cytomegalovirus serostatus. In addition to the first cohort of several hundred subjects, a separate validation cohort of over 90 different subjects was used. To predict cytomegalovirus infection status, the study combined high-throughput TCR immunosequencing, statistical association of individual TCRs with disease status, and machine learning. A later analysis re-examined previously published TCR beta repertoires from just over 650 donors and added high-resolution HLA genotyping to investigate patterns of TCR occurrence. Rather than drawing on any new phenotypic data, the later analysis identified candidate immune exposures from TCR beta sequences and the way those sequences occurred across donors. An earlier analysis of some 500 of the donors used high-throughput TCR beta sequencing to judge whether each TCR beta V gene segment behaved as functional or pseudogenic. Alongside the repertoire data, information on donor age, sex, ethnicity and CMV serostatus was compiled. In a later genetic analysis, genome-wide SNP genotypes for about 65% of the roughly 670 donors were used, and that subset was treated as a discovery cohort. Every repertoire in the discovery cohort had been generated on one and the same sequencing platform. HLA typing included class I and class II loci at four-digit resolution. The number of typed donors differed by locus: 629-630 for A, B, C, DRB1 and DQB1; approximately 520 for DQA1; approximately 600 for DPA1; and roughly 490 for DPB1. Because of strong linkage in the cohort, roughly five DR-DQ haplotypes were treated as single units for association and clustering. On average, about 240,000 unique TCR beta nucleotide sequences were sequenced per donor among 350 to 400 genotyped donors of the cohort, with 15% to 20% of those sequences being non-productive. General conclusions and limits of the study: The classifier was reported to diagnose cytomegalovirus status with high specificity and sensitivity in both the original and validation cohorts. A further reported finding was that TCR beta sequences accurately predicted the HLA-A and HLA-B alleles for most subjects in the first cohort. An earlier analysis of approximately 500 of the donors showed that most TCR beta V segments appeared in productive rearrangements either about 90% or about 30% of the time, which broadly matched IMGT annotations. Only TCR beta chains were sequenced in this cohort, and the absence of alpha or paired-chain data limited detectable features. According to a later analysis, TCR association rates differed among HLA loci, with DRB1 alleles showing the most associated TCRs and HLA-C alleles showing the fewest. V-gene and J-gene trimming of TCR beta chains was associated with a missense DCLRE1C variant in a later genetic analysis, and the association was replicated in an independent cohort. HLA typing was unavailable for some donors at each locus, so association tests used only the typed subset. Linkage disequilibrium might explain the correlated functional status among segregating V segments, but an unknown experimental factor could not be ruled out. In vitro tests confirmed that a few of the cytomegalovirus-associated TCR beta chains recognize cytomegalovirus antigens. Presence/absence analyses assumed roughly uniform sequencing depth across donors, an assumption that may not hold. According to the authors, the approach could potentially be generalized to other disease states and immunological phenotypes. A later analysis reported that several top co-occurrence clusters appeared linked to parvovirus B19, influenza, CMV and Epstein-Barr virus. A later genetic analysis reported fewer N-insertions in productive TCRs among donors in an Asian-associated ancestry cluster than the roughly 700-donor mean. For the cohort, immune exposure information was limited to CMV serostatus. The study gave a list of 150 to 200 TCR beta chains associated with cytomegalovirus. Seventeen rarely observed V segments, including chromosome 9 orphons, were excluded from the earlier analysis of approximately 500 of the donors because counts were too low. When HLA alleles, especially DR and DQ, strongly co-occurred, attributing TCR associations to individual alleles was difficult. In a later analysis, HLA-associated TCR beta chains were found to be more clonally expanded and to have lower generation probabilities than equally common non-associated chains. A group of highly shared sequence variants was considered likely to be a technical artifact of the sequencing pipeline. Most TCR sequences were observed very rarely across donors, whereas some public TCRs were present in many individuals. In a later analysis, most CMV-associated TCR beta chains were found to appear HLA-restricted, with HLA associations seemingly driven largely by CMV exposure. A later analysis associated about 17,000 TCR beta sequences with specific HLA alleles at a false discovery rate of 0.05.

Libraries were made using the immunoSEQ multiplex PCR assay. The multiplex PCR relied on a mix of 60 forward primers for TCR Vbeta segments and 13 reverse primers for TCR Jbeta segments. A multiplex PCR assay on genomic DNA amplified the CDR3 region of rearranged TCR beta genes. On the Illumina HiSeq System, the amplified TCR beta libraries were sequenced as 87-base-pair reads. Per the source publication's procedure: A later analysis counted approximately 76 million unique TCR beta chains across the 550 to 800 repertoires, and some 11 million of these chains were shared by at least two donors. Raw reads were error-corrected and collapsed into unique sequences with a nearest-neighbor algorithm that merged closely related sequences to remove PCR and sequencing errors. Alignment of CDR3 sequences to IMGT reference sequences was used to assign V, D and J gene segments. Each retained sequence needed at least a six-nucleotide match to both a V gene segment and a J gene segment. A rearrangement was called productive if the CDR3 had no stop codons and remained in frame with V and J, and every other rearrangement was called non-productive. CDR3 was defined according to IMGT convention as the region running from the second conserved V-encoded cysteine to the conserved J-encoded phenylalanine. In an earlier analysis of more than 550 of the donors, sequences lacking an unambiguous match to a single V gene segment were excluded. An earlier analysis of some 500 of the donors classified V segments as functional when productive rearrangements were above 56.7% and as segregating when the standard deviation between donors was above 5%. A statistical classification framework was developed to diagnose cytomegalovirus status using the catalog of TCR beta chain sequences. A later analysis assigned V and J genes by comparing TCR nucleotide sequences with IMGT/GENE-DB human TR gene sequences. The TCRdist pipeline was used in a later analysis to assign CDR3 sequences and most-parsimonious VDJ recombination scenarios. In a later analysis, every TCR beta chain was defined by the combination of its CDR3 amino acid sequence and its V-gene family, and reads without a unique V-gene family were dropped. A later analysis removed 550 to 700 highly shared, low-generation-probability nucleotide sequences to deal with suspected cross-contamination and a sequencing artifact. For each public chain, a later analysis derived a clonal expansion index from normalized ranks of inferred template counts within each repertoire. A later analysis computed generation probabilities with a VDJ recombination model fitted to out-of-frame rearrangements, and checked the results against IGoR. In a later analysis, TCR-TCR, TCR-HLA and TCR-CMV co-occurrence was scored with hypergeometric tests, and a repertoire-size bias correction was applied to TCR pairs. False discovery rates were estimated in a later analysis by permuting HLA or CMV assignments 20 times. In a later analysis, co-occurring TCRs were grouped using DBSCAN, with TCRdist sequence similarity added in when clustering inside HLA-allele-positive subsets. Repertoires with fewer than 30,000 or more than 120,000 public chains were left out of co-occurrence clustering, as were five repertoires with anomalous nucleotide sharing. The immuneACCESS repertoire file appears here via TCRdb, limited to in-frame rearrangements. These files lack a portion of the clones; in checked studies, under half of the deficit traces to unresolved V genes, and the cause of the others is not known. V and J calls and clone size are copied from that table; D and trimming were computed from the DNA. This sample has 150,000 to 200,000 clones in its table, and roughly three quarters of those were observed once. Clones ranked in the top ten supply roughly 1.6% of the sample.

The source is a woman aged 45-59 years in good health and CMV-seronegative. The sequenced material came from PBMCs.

This receptor has the CDR3 CASSRDSLNTEAFF. The DNA sequence is as follows: TGTGCCAGCAGCCGGGACTCTTTGAACACTGAAGCTTTCTTT. The chain is made from TRBV11-3 and TRBJ1-1; the D gene is possibly TRBD1, with 5 bases matching. Looking up the germline V gene yields CDR1 SGHNT and CDR2 YENEEA. Trimming takes 5 bases from V and 0 bases from J, and the germline ends sit 10 bases apart. CDR3 length: 14 amino acids, cysteine to phenylalanine. Only the CDR3 portion is preserved as DNA: 42 bases, with reading frame beginning at the first base.